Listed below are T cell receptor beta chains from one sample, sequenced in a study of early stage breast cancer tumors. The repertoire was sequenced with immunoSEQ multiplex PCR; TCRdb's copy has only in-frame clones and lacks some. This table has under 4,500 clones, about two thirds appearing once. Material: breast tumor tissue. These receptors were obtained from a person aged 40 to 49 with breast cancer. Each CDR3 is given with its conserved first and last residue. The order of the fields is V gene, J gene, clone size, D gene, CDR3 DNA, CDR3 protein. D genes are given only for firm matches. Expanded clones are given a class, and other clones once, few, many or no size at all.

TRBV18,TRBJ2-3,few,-,TGTGCCAGCTCACGGGAACAGGGCAACGTGGATACGCAGTATTTT,CASSREQGNVDTQYF
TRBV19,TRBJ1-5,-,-,TGTGCCAGTAGTATATCGGGTTATCAGCCCCAGCATTTT,CASSISGYQPQHF
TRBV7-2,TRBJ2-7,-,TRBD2,TGTGCCAGCAGGGGACTAGCGGGGTACGAGCAGTACTTC,CASRGLAGYEQYF
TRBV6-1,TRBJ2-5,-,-,TGTGCCAGCATCTGGCGGCCCCAAGAGACCCAGTACTTC,CASIWRPQETQYF
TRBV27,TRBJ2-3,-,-,TGTGCCAGCAGTCCGGCGACTAAGTTAGGAACAGATACGCAGTATTTT,CASSPATKLGTDTQYF
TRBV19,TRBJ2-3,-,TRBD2,TGTGCCAGTAGTGATCCGGGACTAGCGGCCACAGATACGCAGTATTTT,CASSDPGLAATDTQYF
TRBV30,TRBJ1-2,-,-,TGTGCCTGGAGTTCGCGTGGAATGTATGGCTACACCTTC,CAWSSRGMYGYTF
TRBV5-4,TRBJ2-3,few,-,TGTGCCAGCAGAGTGGGAGGACAGGCAGCAGATACGCAGTATTTT,CASRVGGQAADTQYF
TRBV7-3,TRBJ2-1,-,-,TGTGCCAGCAGCCCCGACCAGAGCTCCTACAATGAGCAGTTCTTC,CASSPDQSSYNEQFF
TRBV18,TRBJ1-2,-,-,TGTGCCAGCTCACCATCCGGGCAATATGGCTACACCTTC,CASSPSGQYGYTF
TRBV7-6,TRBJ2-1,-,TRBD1,TGTGCCAGCAGCCCCCGGGACAGGGGGTACAATGAGCAGTTCTTC,CASSPRDRGYNEQFF
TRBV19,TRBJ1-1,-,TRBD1,TGTGCCAGTAGTACCCCGGGACAGGGAGGGACTGAAGCTTTCTTT,CASSTPGQGGTEAFF
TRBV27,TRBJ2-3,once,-,TGTGCCAGCAGTCCCCAGAACACAGATACGCAGTATTTT,CASSPQNTDTQYF
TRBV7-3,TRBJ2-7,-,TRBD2,TGTGCCAGCAGCTTAGGGACTAGTTGGTACGAGCAGTACTTC,CASSLGTSWYEQYF
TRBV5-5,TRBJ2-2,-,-,TGTGCCAGCAGCTTAAATTGGGCAGCCGAAGGCAGGGAGCTGTTTTTT,CASSLNWAAEGRELFF
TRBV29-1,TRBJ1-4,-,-,TGCAGCGTCCAAATCGCAGCGGTCGACGAAAAACTGTTTTTT,CSVQIAAVDEKLFF
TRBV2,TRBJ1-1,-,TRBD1,TGTGCCAGCAGTGGACAGGGGAACACTGAAGCTTTCTTT,CASSGQGNTEAFF
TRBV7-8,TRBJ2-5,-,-,TGTGCCAGCAGCTTAGCTTTCTCGGGACTCCTGCAAGAGACCCAGTACTTC,CASSLAFSGLLQETQYF
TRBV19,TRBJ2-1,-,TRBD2,TGTGCCTCCTTCCAAGGTAGCGGGAGTTCCGTTCTCCAATACAATGAGCAGTTCTTC,CASFQGSGSSVLQYNEQFF
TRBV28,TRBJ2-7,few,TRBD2,TGTGCCAGCAGGCCGGGACTAGTCCCGGTCGAGCAGTACTTC,CASRPGLVPVEQYF
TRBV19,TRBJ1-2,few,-,TGTGCCAGTAGTATTGGGGTTGTCTACACCTTC,CASSIGVVYTF
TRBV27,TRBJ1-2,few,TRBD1,TGTGCCAGCAGTACCCAATCGACAGGGCTAGGTGGCTACACCTTC,CASSTQSTGLGGYTF
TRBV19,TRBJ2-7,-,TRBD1,TGTGCCAGTAGCGGGACAGGGGGGTCCGAGCAGTACTTC,CASSGTGGSEQYF
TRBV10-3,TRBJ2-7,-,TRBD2,TGTGCCATCAGAGTCCCGGGACGGGCTAGCGGGAACTCCTACGAGCAGTACTTC,CAIRVPGRASGNSYEQYF
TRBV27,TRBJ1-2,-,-,TGTGCCAGCAGTTCCCGGTCGGACTATGGCTACACCTTC,CASSSRSDYGYTF
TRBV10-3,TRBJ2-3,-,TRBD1,TGTGCCACCGCTATTGGACAGGTGACAGATACGCAGTATTTT,CATAIGQVTDTQYF
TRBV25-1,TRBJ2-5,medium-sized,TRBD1,TGTGCCAGCAGTGAATACGGGACAGGGTCGGAGGAGACCCAGTACTTC,CASSEYGTGSEETQYF
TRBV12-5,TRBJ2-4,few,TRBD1,TGTGCTAGTGGTTCTTCGGGACAGGCGGCCAAAAACATTCAGTACTTC,CASGSSGQAAKNIQYF
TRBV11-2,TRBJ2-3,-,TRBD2,TGTGCCAGCAGCACTTGGGCGGGAGGGCCCACAGATACGCAGTATTTT,CASSTWAGGPTDTQYF
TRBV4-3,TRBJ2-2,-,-,TGCGCCAGCAGCCAAGATGCGAGCACCGGGGAGCTGTTTTTT,CASSQDASTGELFF
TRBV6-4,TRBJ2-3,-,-,TGTGCCAGCAGTGGGGGAAGCACAGATACGCAGTATTTT,CASSGGSTDTQYF
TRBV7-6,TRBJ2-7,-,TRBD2,TGTGCCAGCAGTCGACTAGGACTAGCGGGAGACGCCTACGAGCAGTACTTC,CASSRLGLAGDAYEQYF
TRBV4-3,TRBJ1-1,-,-,TGCGCCAGCAGCCAAGATCGATCCGGGACAAGAGCTTTCTTT,CASSQDRSGTRAFF
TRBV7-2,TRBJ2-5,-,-,TGTGCCAGCAGCCAAACTAGGGGGGAGACCCAGTACTTC,CASSQTRGETQYF
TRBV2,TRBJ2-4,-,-,TGTGCCAGCAGGTTAAGACTAGCCAAAAACATTCAGTACTTC,CASRLRLAKNIQYF
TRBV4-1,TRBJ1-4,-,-,TGCGCCAGCAGCCCGCCCCCAGGGGTTGATTTGAGGACTAATGAAAAACTGTTTTTT,CASSPPPGVDLRTNEKLFF
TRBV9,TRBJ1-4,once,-,TGTGCCAGCAGCGTAGCGGGGGGCGCATATGAAAAACTGTTTTTT,CASSVAGGAYEKLFF
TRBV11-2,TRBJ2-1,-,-,TGTGCCAGCAGCTTTAATCTGGGTCGGCGGAGTTCGTTCTTC,CASSFNLGRRSSFF
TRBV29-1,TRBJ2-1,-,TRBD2,TGCAGCGTTGATTCGAGTCTAGCGGGAGGAGTGGGGGCCAAGCAGTTCTTC,CSVDSSLAGGVGAKQFF
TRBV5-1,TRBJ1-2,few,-,TGCGCCAGCAGCTTGGGGCTATCTAACTATGGCTACACCTTC,CASSLGLSNYGYTF
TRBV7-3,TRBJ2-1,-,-,-,CASSFGSGFDEQFF
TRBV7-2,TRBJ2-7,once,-,TGTGCCAGCAGCTTAGCGGGCTCATCCCACGAGCAGTACTTC,CASSLAGSSHEQYF
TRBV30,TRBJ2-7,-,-,TGTGCCTGGAGTGTAGGGGGCGAGCAGTACTTC,CAWSVGGEQYF
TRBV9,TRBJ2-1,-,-,TGTGCCAGCAGCGCGCCGCAGGGAAATGAGCAGTTCTTC,CASSAPQGNEQFF
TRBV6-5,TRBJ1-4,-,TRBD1,TGTGCCAGCAGTTACAGGGGGCGGAATGAAAAACTGTTTTTT,CASSYRGRNEKLFF
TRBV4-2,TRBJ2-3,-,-,TGTGCCAGCAGCCAAGTTGGCACAGGCGTTAGCACAGATACGCAGTATTTT,CASSQVGTGVSTDTQYF
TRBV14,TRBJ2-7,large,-,TGTGCCAGCAGCCAGTACGAGGAATCCACCTACGAGCAGTACTTC,CASSQYEESTYEQYF
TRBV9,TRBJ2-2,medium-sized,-,TGTGCCAGCAGCGACCCGGGGGGGGAGCTGTTTTTT,CASSDPGGELFF
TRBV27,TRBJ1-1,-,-,TGTGCCAGCAGTTTCTTCGGCGGTGAAGCTTTCTTT,CASSFFGGEAFF